This entry describes one T cell receptor beta chain. Its target is not known. These data belong to a study of T cells after yellow fever vaccination. As for the study in general: When fractions had low cell numbers, they were prepared with SMART-Seq v4 Ultra Low Input. Study-wide points: The study re-detected most primary-vaccination clones after the booster (under 97% CD4, just over 85% CD8). Compared with primary, the secondary response was weaker and peaked at day 5, not 15.

This CDR3 is 16 amino acids long. V was clipped by 3 bases and J by 6 bases; unmatched bases: 10. Germline V gene sequence: CDR1 LNHNV, CDR2 YYDKDF (reference sequence). Generation of TCR cDNA used 5'RACE template switching (which added a universal primer site and UMIs). TCRdb reanalysed the 5' RACE reads using MiXCR and keeps one entry per CDR3 protein. The data show more than 95,000 distinct CDR3 sequences, around 7.2% seen once. The chain employs TRBV15 and TRBJ2-5; 10 bases line up with TRBD2. The specimen comprised CD4+ T cells sorted from PBMCs, sampled about 49 days after the first yellow fever vaccination. The receptor was isolated from a man younger than 30 who received the YFV17D yellow fever vaccine. The CDR3: CATSSDLAGGRKTQYF. CDR3 in DNA: TGTGCCACCAGCAGCGATTTAGCGGGGGGACGAAAGACCCAGTACTTC.